This is a list of T cell receptor beta chains from one sample in a study of T cell responses to AZD1222 COVID-19 vaccine. Here immunoSEQ multiplex PCR was the method, and the copy in TCRdb shows in-frame clones only, minus some. The top ten clones hold roughly 6.5% of a sample with 150,000 to 200,000 clones, around 90% of them seen once. The sequences come from peripheral blood, collected on day 0 of AZD1222 vaccination. The receptors were gathered from an adult in good health. CDR3s include the opening cysteine and the closing phenylalanine or tryptophan.

15,TRBV18,TRBJ2-1,CASSSLQGGYNEQFF
16,TRBV5-4,TRBJ2-7,CASSPGQGLNTYEQYF
14,TRBV9,TRBJ2-1,CASRGAGGENEQFF
18,TRBV7-6,TRBJ2-1,CASSLFGRGLTSYNEQFF
13,TRBV28,TRBJ1-4,CASAGAVNEKLFF
15,TRBV28,TRBJ1-5,CASSSQGVGNQPQHF
12,TRBV2,TRBJ2-4,CATGTSKNIQYF
15,TRBV28,TRBJ2-2,CAGARAGLNTGELFF
16,TRBV19,TRBJ1-6,CASSPGDRAYNSPLHF
13,TRBV30,TRBJ1-6,CAWSRGIHSPLHF
16,TRBV6-5,TRBJ1-4,CASSYSGRGLGEKLFF
14,TRBV18,TRBJ1-1,CASSNRREDTEAFF
12,TRBV5-4,TRBJ2-7,CASTPTGGQQYF
13,TRBV14,TRBJ2-1,CASSQLVGNEQFF
16,TRBV24-1,TRBJ2-3,CATSDLHGPSTDTQYF
15,TRBV5-1,TRBJ2-5,CASSLGGSSRETQYF
15,TRBV6-5,TRBJ2-6,CASRPREAGANVLTF
13,TRBV4-2,TRBJ2-1,CASSPGPSDEQFF
14,TRBV3-1/TRBV3-2,TRBJ1-1,CASSQGQQHTEAFF
16,TRBV7-9,TRBJ1-2,CASSRRGGLANYGYTF
15,TRBV14,TRBJ1-2,CASSQTGTGNYGYTF
11,TRBV29-1,TRBJ2-7,CSLTDGRREYF
18,TRBV19,TRBJ2-3,CASSTLAEGPGGTDTQYF
17,TRBV11-2,TRBJ2-3,CASSPRGASFGADTQYF
12,TRBV18,TRBJ2-1,CASSPVGLEQFF
14,TRBV13,TRBJ2-7,CASSSAPGVYEQYF
16,TRBV28,TRBJ1-4,CASRWGQRATNEKLFF
14,TRBV13,TRBJ2-7,CASSRRDRSYEQYF
15,TRBV2,TRBJ1-3,CASSEPVLAGNTIYF
18,TRBV10-3,TRBJ2-6,CAIRGTSGGSTGANVLTF
13,TRBV7-9,TRBJ1-2,CASSPTGANGYTF
13,TRBV10-1,TRBJ1-5,CASSDKGDQPQHF
15,TRBV2,TRBJ1-5,CASSVAGGFNQPQHF
15,TRBV18,TRBJ1-5,CASSPGGYSNQPQHF
15,TRBV5-1,TRBJ2-7,CASSLVTGGAYEQYF
16,TRBV7-7,TRBJ2-1,CASSLSPGVPYNEQFF